The rows below give T cell receptor beta chains drawn from one sample of a study of radiotherapy plus CTLA-4 blockade in lung cancer. Only in-frame clones appear in the TCRdb table, and some are missing; sequencing was by immunoSEQ multiplex PCR. The table lists 50,000 or so clones, around 69% of them singletons. The sequencing here drew on peripheral blood, taken from a patient treated with radiotherapy plus ipilimumab. Receptor source: a human donor with non-small cell lung cancer who had stable disease on radiotherapy plus ipilimumab. CDR3s include the opening cysteine and the closing phenylalanine or tryptophan. Each record gives: V gene, clone size, J gene, D gene, CDR3 protein, CDR3 DNA. D genes are given only for firm matches. A row's size may be missing; if present it is once, few, many or a size class.

v_call: TRBV28; clone_size: -; j_call: TRBJ2-1; d_call: -; cdr3_aa: CASTFSGGRTNEQFF; cdr3_nt: TGTGCCAGCACTTTCTCCGGGGGGCGGACCAATGAGCAGTTCTTC
v_call: TRBV27; clone_size: -; j_call: TRBJ1-2; d_call: -; cdr3_aa: CASSLSVGNYGYTF; cdr3_nt: TGTGCCAGCAGTTTATCAGTCGGGAACTATGGCTACACCTTC
v_call: TRBV2; clone_size: -; j_call: TRBJ1-5; d_call: -; cdr3_aa: CASSRDGNSNQPQHF; cdr3_nt: TGTGCCAGCAGTCGAGACGGAAATAGCAATCAGCCCCAGCATTTT
v_call: TRBV18; clone_size: -; j_call: TRBJ2-3; d_call: TRBD2; cdr3_aa: CASSPGSGGVRDTQYF; cdr3_nt: TGTGCCAGCTCACCGGGCAGCGGGGGGGTACGAGATACGCAGTATTTT
v_call: TRBV4-1; clone_size: -; j_call: TRBJ1-2; d_call: -; cdr3_aa: CASSQDKGDGAGYTF; cdr3_nt: TGCGCCAGCAGCCAAGATAAAGGGGATGGCGCGGGCTACACCTTC
v_call: TRBV19; clone_size: -; j_call: TRBJ1-1; d_call: TRBD1; cdr3_aa: CASRKGWNRTGRPEAFF; cdr3_nt: TGTGCCAGTAGGAAGGGGTGGAATAGGACAGGGAGGCCTGAAGCTTTCTTT
v_call: TRBV6-1; clone_size: -; j_call: TRBJ2-3; d_call: TRBD2; cdr3_aa: CASSRRGGDTQYF; cdr3_nt: TGTGCCAGCAGCCGGCGGGGGGGAGATACGCAGTATTTT
v_call: TRBV4-3; clone_size: once; j_call: TRBJ2-7; d_call: TRBD1; cdr3_aa: CASSQDRDSHLSYEQYF; cdr3_nt: TGCGCCAGCAGCCAAGATCGGGACAGTCACCTCTCCTACGAGCAGTACTTC
v_call: TRBV5-8; clone_size: few; j_call: TRBJ1-2; d_call: TRBD1; cdr3_aa: CASSRTGSYGYTF; cdr3_nt: TGTGCCAGCAGCCGGACAGGGAGCTATGGCTACACCTTC
v_call: TRBV18; clone_size: -; j_call: TRBJ1-5; d_call: TRBD1; cdr3_aa: CASSLWTGGGSNQPQHF; cdr3_nt: TGTGCCAGCTCACTCTGGACAGGGGGAGGTAGCAATCAGCCCCAGCATTTT
v_call: TRBV12-2; clone_size: -; j_call: TRBJ2-7; d_call: -; cdr3_aa: CASRLARERDYEQYF; cdr3_nt: TGTGCAAGTCGCTTAGCGCGGGAACGGGACTACGAGCAGTACTTC
v_call: TRBV5-1; clone_size: -; j_call: TRBJ2-3; d_call: TRBD2; cdr3_aa: CASSLAGGPTDTQYF; cdr3_nt: TGCGCCAGCAGCTTAGCGGGGGGGCCGACAGATACGCAGTATTTT
v_call: TRBV7-9; clone_size: once; j_call: TRBJ1-1; d_call: -; cdr3_aa: CASSRGRLNTEAFF; cdr3_nt: TGTGCCAGCAGCCGGGGGCGGTTGAACACTGAAGCTTTCTTT
v_call: TRBV5-6; clone_size: -; j_call: TRBJ1-2; d_call: TRBD1; cdr3_aa: CASGTGSTNYGYTF; cdr3_nt: TGTGCCAGCGGGACAGGTTCTACTAACTATGGCTACACCTTC
v_call: TRBV19; clone_size: -; j_call: TRBJ2-6; d_call: TRBD2; cdr3_aa: CASSIASGGLAGANVLTF; cdr3_nt: TGTGCCAGTAGTATAGCCAGCGGGGGATTAGCAGGGGCCAACGTCCTGACTTTC
v_call: TRBV6-1; clone_size: -; j_call: TRBJ1-3; d_call: -; cdr3_aa: CASTTRNTIYF; cdr3_nt: TGTGCCAGCACTACGAGAAACACCATATATTTT
v_call: TRBV7-8; clone_size: -; j_call: TRBJ1-1; d_call: -; cdr3_aa: CASSYTGQWNTEAFF; cdr3_nt: TGTGCCAGCAGCTACACAGGACAGTGGAACACTGAAGCTTTCTTT
v_call: TRBV30; clone_size: -; j_call: TRBJ1-2; d_call: -; cdr3_aa: CAWSVCLRVRLAHGYTF; cdr3_nt: TGTGCCTGGAGTGTATGTTTACGGGTACGGCTCGCTCATGGCTACACCTTC
v_call: TRBV7-8; clone_size: -; j_call: TRBJ1-1; d_call: -; cdr3_aa: CASSLAGNTYTEAFF; cdr3_nt: TGTGCCAGCAGCTTAGCGGGGAACACTTACACTGAAGCTTTCTTT
v_call: TRBV6-7; clone_size: -; j_call: TRBJ1-6; d_call: -; cdr3_aa: CAIGDFQSSYNSPLHF; cdr3_nt: TGTGCCATTGGGGACTTCCAAAGCTCCTATAATTCACCCCTCCACTTT
v_call: TRBV2; clone_size: -; j_call: TRBJ2-1; d_call: TRBD2; cdr3_aa: CASSLAGASYNEQFF; cdr3_nt: TGTGCCAGCAGTTTAGCGGGGGCTTCCTACAATGAGCAGTTCTTC
v_call: TRBV5-4; clone_size: few; j_call: TRBJ2-7; d_call: TRBD2; cdr3_aa: CASSLGPRSGSSYEQYF; cdr3_nt: TGTGCCAGCAGCTTGGGACCGCGGAGCGGGAGCTCCTACGAGCAGTACTTC
v_call: TRBV28; clone_size: -; j_call: TRBJ1-5; d_call: -; cdr3_aa: CASSLGSWKPQHF; cdr3_nt: TGTGCCAGCAGTTTAGGCAGTTGGAAGCCCCAGCATTTT
v_call: TRBV18; clone_size: -; j_call: TRBJ1-6; d_call: -; cdr3_aa: CASSPQGYNSPLHF; cdr3_nt: TGTGCCAGCTCACCACAGGGGTATAATTCACCCCTCCACTTT
v_call: TRBV10-3; clone_size: -; j_call: TRBJ1-2; d_call: TRBD1; cdr3_aa: CAIRQLQQGRDGYTF; cdr3_nt: TGTGCCATCAGACAGCTTCAACAGGGGCGCGATGGCTACACCTTC
v_call: TRBV19; clone_size: -; j_call: TRBJ1-1; d_call: -; cdr3_aa: CASSMQGAGNTEAFF; cdr3_nt: TGTGCCAGTAGTATGCAGGGCGCGGGGAACACTGAAGCTTTCTTT
v_call: TRBV28; clone_size: many; j_call: TRBJ2-7; d_call: TRBD1; cdr3_aa: CASRDGDSPYEQYF; cdr3_nt: TGTGCCAGCAGGGACGGGGACAGCCCCTACGAGCAGTACTTC
v_call: TRBV29-1; clone_size: -; j_call: TRBJ2-5; d_call: -; cdr3_aa: CSVCAEDETQYF; cdr3_nt: TGCAGCGTCTGTGCTGAAGACGAGACCCAGTACTTC
v_call: TRBV2; clone_size: -; j_call: TRBJ2-3; d_call: -; cdr3_aa: CASSEWGNTDTQYF; cdr3_nt: TGTGCCAGCAGTGAATGGGGGAACACAGATACGCAGTATTTT
v_call: TRBV28; clone_size: -; j_call: TRBJ1-1; d_call: -; cdr3_aa: CASNQGFAEAFF; cdr3_nt: TGTGCCAGCAATCAGGGTTTTGCTGAAGCTTTCTTT
v_call: TRBV6-6; clone_size: -; j_call: TRBJ1-1; d_call: -; cdr3_aa: CASSEAQMNTEAFF; cdr3_nt: TGTGCCAGCAGTGAGGCCCAGATGAACACTGAAGCTTTCTTT
v_call: TRBV12-5; clone_size: -; j_call: TRBJ1-1; d_call: -; cdr3_aa: CASGSSRSPTEAFF; cdr3_nt: TGTGCTAGTGGTTCTTCCCGCAGCCCTACTGAAGCTTTCTTT
v_call: TRBV6-5; clone_size: once; j_call: TRBJ2-5; d_call: TRBD1; cdr3_aa: CASSLNGQVQETQYF; cdr3_nt: TGTGCCAGCAGCCTCAATGGACAGGTACAAGAGACCCAGTACTTC
v_call: TRBV19; clone_size: once; j_call: TRBJ1-2; d_call: -; cdr3_aa: CASSGVRTAAYGYTF; cdr3_nt: TGTGCCAGTAGTGGGGTGAGGACCGCCGCGTATGGCTACACCTTC
v_call: TRBV19; clone_size: -; j_call: TRBJ1-2; d_call: -; cdr3_aa: CASSGLYGYTF; cdr3_nt: TGTGCCAGTAGTGGCTTATATGGCTACACCTTC
v_call: TRBV5-4; clone_size: -; j_call: TRBJ2-1; d_call: TRBD1; cdr3_aa: CATQDRGRDNEQFF; cdr3_nt: TGTGCCACGCAGGACAGGGGGCGCGACAATGAGCAGTTCTTC
v_call: TRBV5-1; clone_size: few; j_call: TRBJ1-3; d_call: -; cdr3_aa: CASGPTAGSGNTIYF; cdr3_nt: TGCGCCAGCGGCCCGACAGCCGGCTCTGGAAACACCATATATTTT
v_call: TRBV7-9; clone_size: -; j_call: TRBJ1-4; d_call: TRBD1; cdr3_aa: CASSPGQGVVEKLFF; cdr3_nt: TGTGCCAGCAGCCCTGGACAGGGGGTTGTTGAAAAACTGTTTTTT
v_call: TRBV5-5; clone_size: -; j_call: TRBJ1-5; d_call: -; cdr3_aa: CASRRADSLNQPQHF; cdr3_nt: TGTGCCAGCAGAAGAGCCGACAGTCTCAATCAGCCCCAGCATTTT
v_call: TRBV28; clone_size: -; j_call: TRBJ1-1; d_call: -; cdr3_aa: CASRITGEAFF; cdr3_nt: TGTGCCAGCAGGATCACAGGGGAAGCTTTCTTT
v_call: TRBV10-3; clone_size: -; j_call: TRBJ1-1; d_call: -; cdr3_aa: CAISESETVNTEAFF; cdr3_nt: TGTGCCATCAGTGAGTCGGAGACAGTGAACACTGAAGCTTTCTTT
v_call: TRBV28; clone_size: -; j_call: TRBJ1-3; d_call: TRBD1; cdr3_aa: CASGQSGGVWSGNTIYF; cdr3_nt: TGTGCCAGCGGGCAGTCAGGGGGCGTCTGGTCTGGAAACACCATATATTTT
v_call: TRBV13; clone_size: -; j_call: TRBJ2-3; d_call: -; cdr3_aa: CASSYRRVSTDTQYF; cdr3_nt: TGTGCCAGCAGCTATAGGAGGGTTAGCACAGATACGCAGTATTTT
v_call: TRBV19; clone_size: -; j_call: TRBJ1-1; d_call: -; cdr3_aa: CASSISQGWTEAFF; cdr3_nt: TGTGCCAGTAGTATATCACAGGGATGGACTGAAGCTTTCTTT
v_call: TRBV12-5; clone_size: -; j_call: TRBJ1-1; d_call: TRBD1; cdr3_aa: CASGLVQGSTEAFF; cdr3_nt: TGTGCTAGTGGTTTGGTACAGGGGTCCACTGAAGCTTTCTTT
v_call: TRBV2; clone_size: once; j_call: TRBJ2-5; d_call: TRBD2; cdr3_aa: CASSGIGVAGYQETQYF; cdr3_nt: TGTGCCAGCAGTGGGATCGGGGTAGCGGGGTACCAAGAGACCCAGTACTTC
v_call: TRBV5-4; clone_size: few; j_call: TRBJ1-6; d_call: -; cdr3_aa: CASSLVPGINSPLHF; cdr3_nt: TGTGCCAGCAGCTTGGTTCCAGGAATTAATTCACCCCTCCACTTT
v_call: TRBV6-5; clone_size: -; j_call: TRBJ1-5; d_call: -; cdr3_aa: CASSSGGNQPQHF; cdr3_nt: TGTGCCAGCAGTTCAGGGGGCAATCAGCCCCAGCATTTT
v_call: TRBV7-7; clone_size: once; j_call: TRBJ2-2; d_call: -; cdr3_aa: CASSLGLDRSNTGEPFF; cdr3_nt: TGTGCCAGCAGCTTAGGTCTAGATAGGTCTAACACCGGGGAGCCGTTTTTT
v_call: TRBV29-1; clone_size: -; j_call: TRBJ2-7; d_call: -; cdr3_aa: CSVETGGSYEQYF; cdr3_nt: TGCAGCGTTGAAACTGGGGGCAGCTACGAGCAGTACTTC
v_call: TRBV5-6; clone_size: -; j_call: TRBJ1-5; d_call: TRBD1; cdr3_aa: CASSGQGQGKFRNQPQHF; cdr3_nt: TGTGCCAGCAGCGGACAGGGACAGGGGAAGTTTCGCAATCAGCCCCAGCATTTT
v_call: TRBV2; clone_size: -; j_call: TRBJ2-2; d_call: TRBD1; cdr3_aa: CASAGDRGHTGELFF; cdr3_nt: TGTGCCAGCGCTGGGGACAGGGGGCACACCGGGGAGCTGTTTTTT
v_call: TRBV4-1; clone_size: few; j_call: TRBJ1-3; d_call: -; cdr3_aa: CASSPRDRGNTIYF; cdr3_nt: TGCGCCAGCAGCCCCCGGGACCGAGGAAACACCATATATTTT
v_call: TRBV30; clone_size: -; j_call: TRBJ2-5; d_call: -; cdr3_aa: CASTLGADQETQYF; cdr3_nt: TGTGCCTCCACCCTAGGAGCCGATCAAGAGACCCAGTACTTC
v_call: TRBV19; clone_size: -; j_call: TRBJ2-1; d_call: -; cdr3_aa: CASTRFGSPGNEQFF; cdr3_nt: TGTGCCAGTACTAGATTTGGTTCTCCGGGCAATGAGCAGTTCTTC